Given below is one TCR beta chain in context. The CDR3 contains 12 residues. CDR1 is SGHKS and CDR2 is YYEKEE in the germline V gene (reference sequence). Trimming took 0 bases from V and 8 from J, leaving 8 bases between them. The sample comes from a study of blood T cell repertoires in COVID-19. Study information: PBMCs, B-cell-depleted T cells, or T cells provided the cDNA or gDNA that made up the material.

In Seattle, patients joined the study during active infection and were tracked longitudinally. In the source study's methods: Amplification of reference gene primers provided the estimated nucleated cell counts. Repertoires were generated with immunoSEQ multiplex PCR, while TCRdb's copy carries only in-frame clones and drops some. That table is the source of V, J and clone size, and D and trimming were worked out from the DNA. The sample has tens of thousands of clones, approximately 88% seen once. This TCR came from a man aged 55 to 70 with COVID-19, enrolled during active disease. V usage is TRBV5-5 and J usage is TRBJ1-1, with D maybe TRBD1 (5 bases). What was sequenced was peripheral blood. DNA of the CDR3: TGTGCCAGCAGCTTGGAGGGGTCAGAAGCTTTCTTT. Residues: CASSLEGSEAFF.